What follows are 25 T cell receptor beta chains derived from one specimen sequenced in a study of OX40 agonist ivuxolimab in advanced cancers. Assay used: immunoSEQ multiplex PCR; TCRdb lists only in-frame clones, some missing. In the table there are tens of thousands of clones, roughly nine tenths of which are singletons. This material consisted of CD4+ or CD8+ T cells sorted from blood, taken in a trial of the OX40 agonist ivuxolimab. These receptors came from an adult with an advanced solid tumor such as melanoma, head and neck, liver or kidney cancer.

This chain uses TRBV5-6 with TRBJ2-1, with D perhaps matching TRBD2 (5 bases). Trimming cost V 2 bases and J 2 bases, with 8 bases left between them. Germline lookup yields CDR1 SGHDT and CDR2 YYEEEE. The CDR3 loop spans 14 amino acids. The CDR3 nucleotides are TGTGCCAGCAGCTTTCGGGGAACCTACAATGAGCAGTTCTTC. Protein sequence: CASSFRGTYNEQFF.

The V call is TRBV18, the J call TRBJ2-1; D is tentatively TRBD1 or TRBD2 (5 bases each). Germline CDR1 KGHSH, CDR2 LQKENI. CDR3 length equals 13 residues. The V and J ends lost 3 bases and 4 bases respectively, with 7 bases between them. CDR3 nucleotides: TGTGCCAGCTCACCCAGGGAGTACAATGAGCAGTTCTTC. It specifies CASSPREYNEQFF.

The rearrangement joins TRBV28 to TRBJ2-7, with a tentative D call TRBD2 (8 bases). Germline-derived CDR1 and CDR2 are MDHEN and SYDVKM. The V end was cut by 6 bases, the J end by 5 bases, with 17 bases between. The CDR3 consists of 14 residues. The CDR3 sequence is CASSVAGQYHEQYF. CDR3 DNA sequence: TGTGCCAGCAGCGTAGCGGGACAGTACCACGAGCAGTACTTC.

This clone was counted a single time. The rearrangement joins TRBV19 to TRBJ2-7; TRBD1 agrees at 7 bases. V shed 4 bases and J 4 bases; nucleotides not matched to a gene: 7. The CDR3 spans 14 residues. Per the germline V gene, CDR1 is LNHDA and CDR2 is SQIVND (reference sequence). The CDR3 reads CASSTRQGTYEQYF. The DNA for the CDR3 is TGTGCCAGTAGTACGAGACAGGGAACATACGAGCAGTACTTC.

This chain uses TRBV7-3 with TRBJ1-2; 10 bases agree with TRBD1. The CDR3 runs to 14 residues. CDR1 is SGHTA, CDR2 FQGTGA, per germline. With 7 bases clipped from V and 5 bases from J, the junction kept 7 bases outside the gene matches. CDR3 region: CASNEGTGVYGYTF. The DNA for the CDR3 is TGTGCCAGCAACGAAGGGACAGGGGTTTATGGCTACACCTTC.

This CDR3 is CASSLVNTPPFF. DNA of the CDR3: TGTGCCAGCAGCTTAGTTAACACCCCACCATTCTTC. The V call is TRBV7-9, the J call TRBJ2-1; D is uncertain. The CDR3 is 12 residues long. Per germline, CDR1 SEHNR and CDR2 FQNEAQ (reference sequence). V shed 1 base and J shed 16 bases, with 14 bases lying between them. The whole variable domain, filled in from reference TRBV7-9 and TRBJ2-1, reads DTGVSQNPRHKITKRGQNVTFRCDPISEHNRLYWYRQTLGQGPEFLTYFQNEAQLEKSRLLSDRFSAERPKGSFSTLEIQRTEQGDSAMYLCASSLVNTPPFFGPGTRLTVL.

The chain combines TRBV6-6 with TRBJ1-3; 8 bases match TRBD1. Germline loops: CDR1 MNHNY, CDR2 SVGAGI (reference sequence). The V and J ends lost 7 bases and 1 base, in that order; junction bases with no gene match: 3. The CDR3 consists of 14 residues. The CDR3: CASITGGSGNTIYF. DNA for the CDR3: TGTGCCAGCATTACAGGGGGATCTGGAAACACCATATATTTT.

The chain employs TRBV19 and TRBJ2-1; no definite D call. Germline assignment: CDR1 LNHDA and CDR2 SQIVND (reference sequence). V was pared by 2 bases and J by 1 base, with 6 bases between. CDR3 length equals 14 residues. In DNA, the CDR3 is TGTGCCAGTAGTATACGCGAGTCCTACAATGAGCAGTTCTTC. It yields the protein CASSIRESYNEQFF.

CDR3 loop: CASSLNSAGQETQYF. CDR3 in DNA: TGTGCCAGCAGCTTAAACTCGGCGGGCCAAGAGACCCAGTACTTC. J is TRBJ2-5 and V is TRBV11-1; tentatively, D is TRBD2 (5 bases). CDR3 length: 15 residues. Looked up from germline, CDR1 is SGHAT and CDR2 is FQDESV (reference sequence). The ends were cut back, 2 bases at V and 1 base at J, with 11 bases in the middle.

The rearrangement links TRBV6-4 to TRBJ2-3, with 10 bases that match TRBD2. Germline loops: CDR1 MRHNA, CDR2 SNTAGT. The CDR3 has 16 amino acids. V was clipped by 6 bases and J by 5 bases; unmatched bases: 11. DNA of the CDR3: TGTGCCAGCAGCCGACCTAGCGGGAGATGGGGAGATACGCAGTATTTT. Translated: CASSRPSGRWGDTQYF.

In its sample, this clone was seen a few times. V is TRBV21-1 and J is TRBJ1-5; no check of the table's D call, TRBD1, against the DNA was made. TRBV21-1 is tagged as a pseudogene. There are 16 residues in the CDR3. CDR3 loop: CASSKDGQGSNQPQHF. The CDR3 coding sequence is TGTGCCAGCAGCAAAGATGGGCAGGGTAGCAATCAGCCCCAGCATTTT.

Remarks on this clone: The same CDR3 arises from other DNA sequences in this sample as well. CDR3 in amino acids: CASSPPNTGELFF. CDR3 DNA: TGTGCCAGCTCACCACCGAACACCGGGGAGCTGTTTTTT. The chain links TRBV18 to TRBJ2-2; D unresolved. V gave up 0 bases and J gave up 1 base, with 0 bases separating them. The CDR3 loop spans 13 amino acids. The germline V gene encodes CDR1 KGHSH and CDR2 LQKENI.

The chain uses TRBV29-1 and TRBJ2-7; D perhaps matches TRBD1 (6 bases). CDR3 length: 12 amino acids. Trimming removed 4 bases at V and 5 bases at J, with 12 bases between. The germline gives CDR1 SQVTM, CDR2 ANQGSEA. CDR3 bases: TGCAGCGTTGGGGCAGGGGCCCACGAGCAGTACTTC. As protein: CSVGAGAHEQYF.

The chain couples TRBV30 to TRBJ1-3; D may be TRBD1 (6 bases). This CDR3 spans 13 amino acids. The V and J ends lost 6 bases and 0 bases respectively, with 9 bases between them. Germline V lookup: CDR1 GTSNPN, CDR2 SVGIG (reference sequence). CDR3 sequence reads: CACQGSSGNTIYF. The CDR3 DNA follows: TGTGCCTGCCAGGGGAGCTCTGGAAACACCATATATTTT.

V usage is TRBV13 and J usage is TRBJ2-3; a possible D gene is TRBD1 (6 bases). The CDR3 is made up of 16 amino acids. V shed 0 bases and J shed 1 base, with 11 bases lying between them. Per germline, CDR1 PRHDT and CDR2 FYEKMQ (reference sequence). CDR3: CASSLGGGVGTDTQYF. The CDR3 bases are TGTGCCAGCAGCTTAGGAGGGGGTGTCGGCACAGATACGCAGTATTTT.

This clone was seen a single time. V and J are TRBV2 and TRBJ1-4; weak D call: TRBD1 (6 bases). Germline V gene data show CDR1 as SNHLY and CDR2 as FYNNEI. V was pared by 6 bases and J by 4 bases, with 12 bases between. This CDR3 contains 14 residues. CDR3 sequence (DNA): TGTGCCAGCAGGGGGGCAGGGCATAATGAAAAACTGTTTTTT. Protein product: CASRGAGHNEKLFF.

The J gene is TRBJ2-1, the V gene TRBV5-1, with 12 positions matching TRBD2. Germline trimming cut 0 bases from V and 6 bases from J; bases unmatched to any gene: 4. The CDR3 consists of 16 residues. Germline CDR1 is SGHRS and CDR2 is YFSETQ. CDR3 sequence (DNA): TGCGCCAGCAGCTTGGTCACTAGCGGGAGGTTCAATGAGCAGTTCTTC. This codes for CASSLVTSGRFNEQFF.

This clone was detected only once. The chain carries TRBV20-1 and TRBJ2-1; tentative D call: TRBD1 (6 bases). CDR1 is DFQATT and CDR2 is SNEGSKA in the germline V gene (reference sequence). CDR3 length: 11 amino acids. V lost 7 bases, J lost 4 bases, and 8 bases lay in between. The CDR3 region has the DNA TGCAGTGGACAGGAGTACAATGAGCAGTTCTTC. This sequence encodes CSGQEYNEQFF.

This rearrangement joins TRBV7-2 to TRBJ1-2, with D perhaps TRBD1 (5 bases). The germline V and J ends were trimmed by 2 bases and 5 bases, with 6 bases remaining between them. Germline lookup yields CDR1 SGHTA and CDR2 FQGNSA. This CDR3 region has 12 residues. The CDR3 region is CASSLQGYGYTF. DNA for the CDR3: TGTGCCAGCAGCTTACAGGGTTATGGCTACACCTTC.

J is TRBJ1-1 and V is TRBV7-3; D is possibly TRBD1 (6 bases). V lost 1 base and J lost 4, with 10 bases in between. From germline, CDR1 is SGHTA and CDR2 FQGTGA. This CDR3 has 14 amino acids. The CDR3: CASSLSGGGTEAFF. The CDR3 DNA follows: TGTGCCAGCAGCTTAAGTGGGGGCGGCACTGAAGCTTTCTTT.

The chain uses TRBV28 and TRBJ1-2, with a possible D match to TRBD1 (5 bases). The ends were cut back, 7 bases at V and 3 bases at J, with 9 bases in the middle. Germline V gene data show CDR1 as MDHEN and CDR2 as SYDVKM. There are 12 residues in the CDR3. CDR3 protein: CASTDKYYGYTF. As DNA, the CDR3 is TGTGCCAGCACGGACAAATACTATGGCTACACCTTC.

The V call is TRBV5-4, the J call TRBJ2-7, with 8 bases identical to TRBD2. The CDR3 spans 16 residues. The germline V gene encodes CDR1 SGHNT and CDR2 YYREEE (reference sequence). Trimming at V came to 0 bases and at J to 0 bases, leaving 5 bases not matched to a gene. DNA of the CDR3: TGTGCCAGCAGCTTGGGGGTTAGCGGGATCTCCTACGAGCAGTACTTC. Its protein product is CASSLGVSGISYEQYF.

The chain employs TRBV5-5 and TRBJ2-5; the D is unclear. V gave up 2 bases and J gave up 5 bases, with 19 bases separating them. The CDR3 spans 16 residues. Germline V lookup: CDR1 SGHKS, CDR2 YYEKEE (reference sequence). The CDR3 reads CASSFPPGTSGETQYF. CDR3 nucleotides: TGTGCCAGCAGCTTCCCTCCTGGAACCTCCGGGGAGACCCAGTACTTC.

This rearrangement joins TRBV18 to TRBJ1-5; 9 nucleotides agree with TRBD1. Germline V lookup: CDR1 KGHSH, CDR2 LQKENI. There are 15 residues in the CDR3. V shed 3 bases, J shed 4 bases, and the junction held 4 bases outside the gene matches. CDR3 protein: CASSPQGQGNQPQHF. The DNA of the CDR3 is TGTGCCAGCTCACCTCAAGGACAGGGGAATCAGCCCCAGCATTTT. The complete variable domain, with remaining parts taken from reference TRBV18 and TRBJ1-5, reads NAGVMQNPRHLVRRRGQEARLRCSPMKGHSHVYWYRQLPEEGLKFMVYLQKENIIDESGMPKERFSAEFPKEGPSILRIQQVVRGDSAAYFCASSPQGQGNQPQHFGDGTRLSIL.

The chain is built from TRBV20-1 and TRBJ2-7; tentatively, D is TRBD2 (6 bases). Germline V lookup: CDR1 DFQATT, CDR2 SNEGSKA (reference sequence). The V and J ends lost 5 bases and 5 bases respectively, with 10 bases between them. The CDR3 has 11 residues. This CDR3 reads CSASSVDEQYF. In nucleotides, the CDR3 is TGCAGTGCTTCTAGCGTGGACGAGCAGTACTTC.